This TCR beta chain was found in a study of blood T cell repertoires in COVID-19. The CDR3 has 15 amino acids. Germline loops: CDR1 ENHRY, CDR2 SYGVKD. V lost 6 bases to trimming and J lost 5 bases, with 19 bases between them. The repertoire was sequenced with immunoSEQ multiplex PCR; TCRdb's copy has only in-frame clones and lacks some. The sample yields 150,000 to 200,000 clones, 70% to 90% seen once. The specimen was peripheral blood. This sequence originates from a human donor with active or convalescent COVID-19. The donor label of this sample is uncertain. The chain has TRBV10-3 and TRBJ2-5; D is possibly TRBD2 (6 bases). The DNA of the CDR3 is TGTGCCATCAGAAAACCGGGGGACGGGATCGAGACCCAGTACTTC. Its translation is CAIRKPGDGIETQYF.